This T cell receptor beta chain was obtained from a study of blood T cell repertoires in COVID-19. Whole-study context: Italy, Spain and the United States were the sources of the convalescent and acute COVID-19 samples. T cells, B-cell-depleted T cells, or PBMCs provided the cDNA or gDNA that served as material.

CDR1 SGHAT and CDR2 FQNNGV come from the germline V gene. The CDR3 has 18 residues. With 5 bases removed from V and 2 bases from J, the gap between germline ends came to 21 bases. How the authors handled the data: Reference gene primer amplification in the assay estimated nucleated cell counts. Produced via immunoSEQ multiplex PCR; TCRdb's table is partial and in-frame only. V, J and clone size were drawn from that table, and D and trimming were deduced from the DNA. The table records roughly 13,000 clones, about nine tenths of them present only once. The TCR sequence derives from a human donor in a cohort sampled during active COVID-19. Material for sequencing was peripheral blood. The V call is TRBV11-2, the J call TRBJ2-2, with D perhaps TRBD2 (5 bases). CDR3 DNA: TGTGCCAGCAGCCCGACGCTAGGGTCGGGGAAAAACACCGGGGAGCTGTTTTTT. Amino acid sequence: CASSPTLGSGKNTGELFF.